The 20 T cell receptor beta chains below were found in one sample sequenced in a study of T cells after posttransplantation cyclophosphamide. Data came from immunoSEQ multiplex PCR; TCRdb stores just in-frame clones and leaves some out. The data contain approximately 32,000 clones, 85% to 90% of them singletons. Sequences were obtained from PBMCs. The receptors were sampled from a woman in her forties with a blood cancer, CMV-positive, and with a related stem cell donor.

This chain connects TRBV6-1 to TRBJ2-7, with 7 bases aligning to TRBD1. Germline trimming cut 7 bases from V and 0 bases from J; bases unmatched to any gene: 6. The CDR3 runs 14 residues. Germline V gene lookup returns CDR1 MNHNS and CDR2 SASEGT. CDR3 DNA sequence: TGTGCCAGCAAGTTGGGACAGCCCTCCTACGAGCAGTACTTC. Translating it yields CASKLGQPSYEQYF.

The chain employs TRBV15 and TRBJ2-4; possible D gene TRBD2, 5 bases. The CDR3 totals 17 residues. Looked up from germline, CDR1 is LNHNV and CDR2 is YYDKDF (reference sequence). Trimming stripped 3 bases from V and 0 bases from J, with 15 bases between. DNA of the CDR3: TGTGCCACCAGCAGTATCGAGGGCCCTTTAGCCAAAAACATTCAGTACTTC. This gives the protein CATSSIEGPLAKNIQYF.

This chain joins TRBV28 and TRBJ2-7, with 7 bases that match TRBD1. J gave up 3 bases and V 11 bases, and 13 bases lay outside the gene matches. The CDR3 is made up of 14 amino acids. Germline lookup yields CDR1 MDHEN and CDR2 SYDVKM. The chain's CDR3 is CAGFAGTAHYEQYF. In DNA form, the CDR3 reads TGTGCCGGCTTTGCTGGGACAGCACACTACGAGCAGTACTTC.

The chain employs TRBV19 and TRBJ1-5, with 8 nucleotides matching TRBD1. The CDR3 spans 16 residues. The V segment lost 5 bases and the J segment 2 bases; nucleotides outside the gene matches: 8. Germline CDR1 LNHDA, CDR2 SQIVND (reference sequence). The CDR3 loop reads CASSVDRGYGNQPQHF. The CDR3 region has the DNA TGTGCCAGTAGTGTCGACAGGGGCTATGGCAATCAGCCCCAGCATTTT.

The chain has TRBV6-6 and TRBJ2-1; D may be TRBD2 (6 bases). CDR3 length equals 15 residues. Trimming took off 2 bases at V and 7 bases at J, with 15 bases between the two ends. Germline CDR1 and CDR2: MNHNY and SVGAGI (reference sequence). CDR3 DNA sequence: TGTGCCAGCAGTTACGCGGGACCACAGAGGAATGAGCAGTTCTTC. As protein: CASSYAGPQRNEQFF.

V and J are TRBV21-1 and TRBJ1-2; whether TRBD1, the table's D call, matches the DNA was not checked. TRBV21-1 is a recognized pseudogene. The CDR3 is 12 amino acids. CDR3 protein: CASIQGFYGYTF. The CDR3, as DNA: TGTGCCAGCATACAGGGGTTCTATGGCTACACCTTC.

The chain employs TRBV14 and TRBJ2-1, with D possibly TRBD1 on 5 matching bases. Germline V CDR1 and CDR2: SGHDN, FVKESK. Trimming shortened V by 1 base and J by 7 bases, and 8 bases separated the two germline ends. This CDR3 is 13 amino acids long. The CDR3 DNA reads TGTGCCAGCAGCCAAGTTAGGGGTAATGAGCAGTTCTTC. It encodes CASSQVRGNEQFF. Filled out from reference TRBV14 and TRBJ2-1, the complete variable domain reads EAGVTQFPSHSVIEKGQTVTLRCDPISGHDNLYWYRRVMGKEIKFLLHFVKESKQDESGMPNNRFLAERTGGTYSTLKVQPAELEDSGVYFCASSQVRGNEQFFGPGTRLTVL.

The CDR3 region is CASSERLVGVAEAFF. For the CDR3, the DNA is TGTGCCAGCAGTGAAAGGTTGGTAGGGGTCGCTGAAGCTTTCTTT. The V gene is TRBV6-1, the J gene TRBJ1-1, with D perhaps TRBD1 (5 bases). V gave up 2 bases and J gave up 6 bases, with 16 bases separating them. Per germline, CDR1 MNHNS and CDR2 SASEGT. The CDR3 consists of 15 residues.

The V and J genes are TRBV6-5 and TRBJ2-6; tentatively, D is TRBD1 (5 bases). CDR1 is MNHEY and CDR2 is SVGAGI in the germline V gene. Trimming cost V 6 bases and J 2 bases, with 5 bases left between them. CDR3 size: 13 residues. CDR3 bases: TGTGCCAGCAGAGGGGCTGGGGCCAACGTCCTGACTTTC. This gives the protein CASRGAGANVLTF.

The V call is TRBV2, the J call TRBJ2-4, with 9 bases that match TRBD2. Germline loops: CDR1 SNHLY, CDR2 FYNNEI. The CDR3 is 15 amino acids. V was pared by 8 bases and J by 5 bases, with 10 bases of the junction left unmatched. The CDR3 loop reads CASQGGSGGENIQYF. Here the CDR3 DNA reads TGTGCCAGCCAGGGGGGTAGCGGGGGCGAAAACATTCAGTACTTC.

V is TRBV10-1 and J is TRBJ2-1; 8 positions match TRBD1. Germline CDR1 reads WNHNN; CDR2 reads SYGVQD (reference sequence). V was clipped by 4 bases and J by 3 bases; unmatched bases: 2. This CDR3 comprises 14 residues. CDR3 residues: CASSADRGYNEQFF. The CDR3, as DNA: TGCGCCAGCAGTGCAGACAGGGGCTACAATGAGCAGTTCTTC.

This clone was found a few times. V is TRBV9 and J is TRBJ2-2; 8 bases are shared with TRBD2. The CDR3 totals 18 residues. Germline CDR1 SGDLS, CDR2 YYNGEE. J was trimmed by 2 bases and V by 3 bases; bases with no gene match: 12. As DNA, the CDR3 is TGTGCCAGCAGCGCTACGGGGGGGGGCAGGGCCAACACCGGGGAGCTGTTTTTT. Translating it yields CASSATGGGRANTGELFF.

CDR3 amino acids: CASSTTSGGTYEQYF. The CDR3 nucleotides are TGTGCCAGCAGCACGACTAGCGGGGGAACCTACGAGCAGTACTTC. The chain couples TRBV7-6 to TRBJ2-7, with 12 bases fitting TRBD2. The CDR3 totals 15 residues. The germline CDR1 and CDR2 sequences are SGHVS and FNYEAQ. With V trimmed by 5 bases and J by 2 bases, 4 bases remained unmatched.

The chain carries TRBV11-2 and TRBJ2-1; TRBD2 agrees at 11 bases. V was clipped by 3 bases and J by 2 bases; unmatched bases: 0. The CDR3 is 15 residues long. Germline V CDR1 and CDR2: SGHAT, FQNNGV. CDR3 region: CASSLGLAAYNEQFF. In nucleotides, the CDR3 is TGTGCCAGCAGCTTGGGACTAGCGGCCTACAATGAGCAGTTCTTC. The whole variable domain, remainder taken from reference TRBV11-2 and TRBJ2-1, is EAGVAQSPRYKIIEKRQSVAFWCNPISGHATLYWYQQILGQGPKLLIQFQNNGVVDDSQLPKDRFSAERLKGVDSTLKIQPAKLEDSAVYLCASSLGLAAYNEQFFGPGTRLTVL.

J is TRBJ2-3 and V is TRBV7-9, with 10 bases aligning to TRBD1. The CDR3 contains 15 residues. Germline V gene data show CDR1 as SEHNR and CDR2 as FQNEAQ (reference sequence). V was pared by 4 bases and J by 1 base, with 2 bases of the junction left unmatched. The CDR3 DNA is TGTGCCAGCAGCTCCGGGACAGGGGGCACAGATACGCAGTATTTT. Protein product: CASSSGTGGTDTQYF.

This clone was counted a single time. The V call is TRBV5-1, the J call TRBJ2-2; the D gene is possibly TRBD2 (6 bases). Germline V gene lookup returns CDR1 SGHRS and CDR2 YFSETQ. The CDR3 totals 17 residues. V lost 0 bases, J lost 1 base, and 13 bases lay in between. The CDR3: CASSLGLRGRNTGELFF. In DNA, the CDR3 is TGCGCCAGCAGCTTGGGGTTGCGGGGCCGGAACACCGGGGAGCTGTTTTTT.

The CDR3 spells CASSFETSTDTQYF. For the CDR3, the DNA is TGTGCCAGCAGCTTCGAGACTAGCACAGATACGCAGTATTTT. The chain joins TRBV9 to TRBJ2-3, with D unclear. The CDR3 covers 14 residues. In germline, CDR1 is SGDLS, CDR2 YYNGEE. The V end lost 4 bases, the J end lost 0 bases, and 9 bases lay between the germline ends.

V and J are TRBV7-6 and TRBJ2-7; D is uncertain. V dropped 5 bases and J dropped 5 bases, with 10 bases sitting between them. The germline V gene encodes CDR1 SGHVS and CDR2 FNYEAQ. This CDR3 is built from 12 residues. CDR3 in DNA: TGTGCCAGCAGCCACGGGTCGGACGAGCAGTACTTC. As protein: CASSHGSDEQYF.

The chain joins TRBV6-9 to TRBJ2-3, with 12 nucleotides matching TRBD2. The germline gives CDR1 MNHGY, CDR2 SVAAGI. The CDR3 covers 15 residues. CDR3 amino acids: CDPVSASGGGDTQYF. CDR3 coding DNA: TGTGACCCCGTCTCGGCTAGCGGGGGGGGAGATACGCAGTATTTT.

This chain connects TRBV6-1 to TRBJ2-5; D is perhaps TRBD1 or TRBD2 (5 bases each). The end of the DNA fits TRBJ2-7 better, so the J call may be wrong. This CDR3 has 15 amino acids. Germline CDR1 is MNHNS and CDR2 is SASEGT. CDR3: CASSEQGGSRDEQYF. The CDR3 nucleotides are TGTGCCAGCAGTGAACAGGGTGGGTCGCGGGACGAGCAGTACTTC.